This entry is about one TCR beta chain. Its antigen is as yet unknown. These data originate in a study of cytomegalovirus exposure and HLA in healthy donors. Overall study: Researchers previously reported finding fewer than 120 million unique TCR beta sequences from approximately 200 million T cells.

This PCR relied on a set of 60 Vbeta primers and 13 Jbeta primers. Method: immunoSEQ multiplex PCR; TCRdb's copy keeps in-frame clones and lacks some. The repertoire holds 90,000 to 150,000 clones, with over 60% as singletons. General study findings and limits: 150 to 200 TCR beta chains were listed as cytomegalovirus-associated.

In germline, CDR1 is LNHNV, CDR2 YYDKDF (reference sequence). The CDR3 has 17 amino acids. V gave up 1 base and J gave up 2 bases; unmatched junction bases: 1. J is TRBJ2-1 and V is TRBV15; 14 bases are shared with TRBD2. This sequence was found in a man between 18 and 29 years old in good health and CMV-seropositive. What was sequenced was PBMCs. In nucleotides, the CDR3 is TGTGCCACCAGCAGAGGACTAGCGGGAGGGCCCTACAATGAGCAGTTCTTC. As protein: CATSRGLAGGPYNEQFF.